This record concerns one TCR beta chain sequence. Its cognate antigen is unknown. The data are from a study of OX40 agonist ivuxolimab in advanced cancers. Study information: Participants averaged about 66 years of age (range roughly 23 to 80) and were 75% to 90% male. General observations from the study: The mean number of expanded clones was higher in CD8+ T cells than in CD4+. Dosing at 0.1 to 3.0 mg/kg was accompanied by clonal expansion of CD4+ and CD8+ blood T cells by week 6.

With V trimmed by 2 bases and J by 0 bases, 1 base remained unmatched. This CDR3 has 16 residues. CDR1 and CDR2 (germline): LNHNV, YYDKDF (reference sequence). Clones were read by immunoSEQ multiplex PCR, and TCRdb kept only the in-frame ones, dropping some. The sample has roughly 45,000 clones; about 88% are singletons. Here the sequenced sample was CD4+ or CD8+ T cells sorted from blood, taken in a trial of the OX40 agonist ivuxolimab. The clonotype comes from an adult with an advanced solid tumor such as melanoma, head and neck, liver or kidney cancer. This chain uses TRBV15 with TRBJ2-2; 9 bases match TRBD2. The CDR3 coding sequence is TGTGCCACCAGCAGACTAGCGGGGACGAACACCGGGGAGCTGTTTTTT. Its translation is CATSRLAGTNTGELFF.